This entry is about one T cell receptor beta chain. Antigen: not known. The sample comes from a study of OX40 agonist ivuxolimab in advanced cancers. On the study more broadly: Those treated in dose escalation had hepatocellular carcinoma, melanoma, renal cell cancer or head and neck cancer. A mean age of about 56 years, range about 23 to 80, was recorded, and roughly 80% were male. Two cutaneous melanoma patients and one hepatocellular carcinoma patient, three in all, had partial responses.

Method: immunoSEQ multiplex PCR; TCRdb's copy keeps in-frame clones and lacks some. The sample includes about 51,000 clones, about nine tenths seen only once; the top ten take about 3.8%. The length of the CDR3 is 16 residues. Trimming left V 0 bases short and J 3 bases short, with 12 bases between. CDR1 is LGHNA and CDR2 is YNFKEQ in the germline V gene. General study points: The authors also found low normalized T-cell clonal expansion in some nonresponders.

Sequencing used CD4+ or CD8+ T cells sorted from blood, obtained in a trial of the OX40 agonist ivuxolimab. This receptor was taken from an adult with an advanced solid tumor such as melanoma, head and neck, liver or kidney cancer. This rearrangement joins TRBV4-2 to TRBJ1-5, with TRBD1 as a possible D gene (6 bases). The CDR3 DNA is TGTGCCAGCAGCCAAGATGGGCAGGGGTACAATCAGCCCCAGCATTTT. Translated, it gives CASSQDGQGYNQPQHF.